These T cell receptor beta chains were read from a single sample in a study of control samples from healthy donors and cancer patients. Sequenced by immunoSEQ multiplex PCR; TCRdb stores in-frame clones only, minus some. The sample has more than 95,000 clones, 70% to 90% seen once. The sequencing input was blood. These receptors all stem from a man between 60 and 75 years old in good health. Each CDR3 is given with its conserved first and last residue. Fields, in order: J gene, V gene, D gene, clone size, CDR3 protein, CDR3 DNA. The D gene is left open where the match is weak. The size field is filled for only some rows; it gives once, few, many or a size class.

>TRBJ1-5|TRBV6-2/TRBV6-3|NA|NA
CASSYFAERGQPQHF
TGTGCCAGCAGTTACTTTGCAGAAAGGGGTCAGCCCCAGCATTTT
>TRBJ1-2|TRBV6-5|NA|few
CASSYLGGEGYTF
TGTGCCAGCAGTTACTTAGGGGGGGAAGGCTACACCTTC
>TRBJ1-2|TRBV6-1|TRBD1|NA
CASSEVAGGGYGYTF
TGTGCCAGCAGTGAAGTGGCAGGGGGCGGCTATGGCTACACCTTC
>TRBJ1-3|TRBV27|TRBD1|NA
CASSSRAGPGGLNSGNTIYF
TGTGCCAGCAGTTCACGAGCCGGACCAGGGGGCCTCAACTCTGGAAACACCATATATTTT
>TRBJ1-5|TRBV5-1|NA|NA
CASSLGGLENQPQHF
TGCGCCAGCAGCTTGGGGGGGCTGGAAAATCAGCCCCAGCATTTT
>TRBJ1-2|TRBV5-6|TRBD1|NA
CASSLEGASGYTF
TGTGCCAGCAGCTTGGAGGGGGCAAGTGGCTACACCTTC
>TRBJ1-2|TRBV14|TRBD1|NA
CATGTASYGYTF
TGTGCCACCGGGACAGCCTCTTATGGCTACACCTTC
>TRBJ1-5|TRBV19|TRBD1|once
CASSRGQGNQPQHF
TGTGCCAGTAGCCGGGGACAGGGCAATCAGCCCCAGCATTTT
>TRBJ2-3|TRBV9|TRBD1|NA
CASTDRGDDTQYF
TGTGCCAGCACAGACAGGGGTGACGATACGCAGTATTTT
>TRBJ1-2|TRBV3-1/TRBV3-2|TRBD1|NA
CASSQVQGASDGYTF
TGTGCCAGCAGCCAAGTCCAGGGGGCGAGTGATGGCTACACCTTC
>TRBJ1-2|TRBV19|TRBD1|once
CASRSGQGGGYTF
TGTGCCAGTAGATCGGGACAGGGCGGTGGCTACACCTTC
>TRBJ2-1|TRBV6-5|NA|NA
CASSYSGGSYNEQFF
TGTGCCAGCAGTTACTCAGGGGGCTCCTACAATGAGCAGTTCTTC
>TRBJ2-7|TRBV10-3|NA|NA
CAISIRDLLSEQYF
TGTGCCATCAGCATTCGGGACTTACTCTCCGAGCAGTACTTC
>TRBJ1-6|TRBV25-1|TRBD1|NA
CASSEYRGGGSPLHF
TGTGCCAGCAGTGAATATCGAGGGGGCGGATCACCCCTCCACTTT
>TRBJ1-1|TRBV18|NA|NA
CASSLTGSLTEAFF
TGTGCCAGCTCACTGACAGGTTCCCTCACTGAAGCTTTCTTT
>TRBJ1-1|TRBV5-1|NA|once
CASSSGFLNTEAFF
TGCGCCAGCAGCTCGGGATTTCTGAACACTGAAGCTTTCTTT
>TRBJ2-5|TRBV18|NA|once
CASSPGGRETQYF
TGTGCCAGCTCACCCGGGGGCCGAGAGACCCAGTACTTC
>TRBJ2-6|TRBV28|NA|NA
CASSLTQGSNVLTF
TGTGCCAGCAGTTTAACTCAAGGGTCCAACGTCCTGACTTTC
>TRBJ2-3|TRBV28|NA|NA
CASRSTGTDTQYF
TGTGCCAGCAGAAGTACAGGCACAGATACGCAGTATTTT
>TRBJ2-7|TRBV27|NA|NA
CASSFKDRGYEQYF
TGTGCCAGCAGTTTTAAGGATAGGGGCTACGAGCAGTACTTC
>TRBJ1-1|TRBV6-5|TRBD1|NA
CASRGLTGDYTEAFF
TGTGCCAGCAGGGGCTTGACAGGGGATTACACTGAAGCTTTCTTT
>TRBJ2-7|TRBV19|NA|NA
CASSIGKGSYEQYF
TGTGCCAGTAGTATAGGAAAGGGCTCCTACGAGCAGTACTTC
>TRBJ1-2|TRBV28|TRBD1|few
CAATGTVKDYGYTF
TGTGCTGCGACCGGGACAGTGAAAGACTATGGCTACACCTTC
>TRBJ1-2|TRBV6-5|NA|once
CASSQTAEGYTF
TGTGCCAGCAGTCAGACGGCGGAAGGCTACACCTTC
>TRBJ2-2|TRBV9|TRBD1|NA
CASSAGQGSNTGELFF
TGTGCCAGCAGCGCTGGACAGGGATCGAACACCGGGGAGCTGTTTTTT
>TRBJ2-6|TRBV12-3/TRBV12-4|NA|NA
CASSQPGINVLTF
TGTGCCAGCAGTCAGCCAGGGATCAACGTCCTGACTTTC
>TRBJ2-7|TRBV3-1/TRBV3-2|TRBD1|NA
CASSQATGEEGQYF
TGTGCCAGCAGCCAAGCGACAGGGGAAGAAGGGCAGTACTTC
>TRBJ2-3|TRBV7-3|NA|NA
CASSSSGGGAGDTQYF
TGTGCCAGCAGCTCCTCAGGTGGGGGGGCCGGAGATACGCAGTATTTT
>TRBJ2-3|TRBV5-1|NA|NA
CASSPVRSTDTQYF
TGCGCCAGCAGCCCCGTCAGAAGCACAGATACGCAGTATTTT
>TRBJ2-7|TRBV28|NA|NA
CASSIMGSGDYEQYF
TGTGCCAGCAGCATTATGGGAAGTGGAGACTACGAGCAGTACTTC
>TRBJ1-5|TRBV12-3/TRBV12-4|NA|NA
CASSSGRNQPQHF
TGTGCCAGCAGTTCCGGGAGAAATCAGCCCCAGCATTTT
>TRBJ2-3|TRBV5-5|NA|NA
CASSFETPRTTDTQYF
TGTGCCAGCAGCTTCGAGACTCCCCGCACAACAGATACGCAGTATTTT
>TRBJ1-2|TRBV18|NA|NA
CASSPPGGPNYGYTF
TGTGCCAGCTCACCACCGGGGGGACCCAACTATGGCTACACCTTC
>TRBJ2-7|TRBV11-2|TRBD1|NA
CASRLRGPYEQYF
TGTGCCAGTCGTCTTAGGGGGCCCTACGAGCAGTACTTC
>TRBJ1-2|TRBV28|TRBD1|NA
CASSFQGASYGYTF
TGTGCCAGCAGTTTCCAGGGGGCGAGCTATGGCTACACCTTC
>TRBJ1-5|TRBV10-1|TRBD1|NA
CASSATGFQPQHF
TGCGCCAGCAGTGCGACAGGGTTTCAGCCCCAGCATTTT
>TRBJ2-3|TRBV5-4|NA|NA
CASSSSMWVDTQYF
TGTGCCAGCAGCTCCTCCATGTGGGTAGATACGCAGTATTTT
>TRBJ1-5|TRBV28|NA|once
CASSLGNQPQHF
TGTGCCAGCAGTTTGGGAAATCAGCCCCAGCATTTT
>TRBJ2-7|TRBV7-3|NA|NA
CASSQDEPIGEQYF
TGTGCCAGCAGCCAAGACGAACCAATTGGGGAGCAGTACTTC
>TRBJ1-2|TRBV6-6|TRBD1|NA
CASRETGPSDTF
TGTGCCAGCAGAGAGACAGGGCCGAGTGACACCTTC
>TRBJ1-4|TRBV10-3|TRBD1|NA
CAIAGQESEKLFF
TGTGCCATCGCCGGACAGGAGTCTGAAAAACTGTTTTTT
>TRBJ1-2|TRBV4-3|TRBD1|NA
CASSTRQGANYGYTF
TGCGCCAGCAGCACTAGACAGGGGGCTAACTATGGCTACACCTTC
>TRBJ2-4|TRBV24-1|NA|NA
CAPWDLAKNIQYF
TGTGCCCCTTGGGACCTAGCCAAAAACATTCAGTACTTC
>TRBJ2-2|TRBV3-1/TRBV3-2|NA|NA
CASSPFWGSGELFF
TGTGCCAGCAGCCCCTTTTGGGGCAGCGGGGAGCTGTTTTTT
>TRBJ1-1|TRBV18|TRBD1|few
CASSPQGQVVGEAFF
TGTGCCAGCTCACCACAGGGACAGGTGGTGGGTGAAGCTTTCTTT
>TRBJ1-1|TRBV12-3/TRBV12-4|NA|NA
CASNKGLAEAFF
TGTGCCAGCAATAAGGGGCTTGCTGAAGCTTTCTTT
>TRBJ1-3|TRBV4-1|NA|NA
CASSQSPGSSGNTIYF
TGCGCCAGCAGCCAATCCCCAGGCAGCTCTGGAAACACCATATATTTT
>TRBJ2-3|TRBV3-1/TRBV3-2|TRBD2|NA
CASSQDQRGGRDTQYF
TGTGCCAGCAGCCAAGATCAGCGGGGGGGCAGAGATACGCAGTATTTT
>TRBJ2-1|TRBV5-4|NA|NA
CASSAVGSEQFF
TGTGCCAGCTCCGCGGTGGGGAGTGAGCAGTTCTTC
>TRBJ1-3|TRBV30|NA|NA
CAWGRENTIYF
TGTGCCTGGGGACGGGAAAACACCATATATTTT
>TRBJ1-2|TRBV6-5|TRBD1|NA
CASSYLPGGGYGYTF
TGTGCCAGCAGTTACTTGCCAGGGGGCGGCTATGGCTACACCTTC
>TRBJ2-1|TRBV7-3|TRBD2|NA
CASSLTSGVYNEQFF
TGTGCCAGCAGCTTAACTAGCGGGGTCTACAATGAGCAGTTCTTC
>TRBJ2-2|TRBV7-2|NA|NA
CASAIQGSNTGELFF
TGTGCCAGCGCCATTCAGGGGTCGAACACCGGGGAGCTGTTTTTT
>TRBJ2-7|TRBV5-1|NA|NA
CASSLALGQFYEQYF
TGCGCCAGCAGCTTGGCCCTTGGACAGTTCTACGAGCAGTACTTC
>TRBJ2-3|TRBV6-5|TRBD2|NA
CAGSGGHTDTQYF
TGTGCCGGCAGCGGGGGCCACACAGATACGCAGTATTTT
>TRBJ1-1|TRBV12-3/TRBV12-4|NA|NA
CASSLVVNTEAFF
TGTGCCAGCAGTTTGGTGGTGAACACTGAAGCTTTCTTT
>TRBJ2-5|TRBV5-1|TRBD2|NA
CASSLGGGGQETQYF
TGCGCCAGCAGCTTGGGAGGCGGGGGGCAAGAGACCCAGTACTTC